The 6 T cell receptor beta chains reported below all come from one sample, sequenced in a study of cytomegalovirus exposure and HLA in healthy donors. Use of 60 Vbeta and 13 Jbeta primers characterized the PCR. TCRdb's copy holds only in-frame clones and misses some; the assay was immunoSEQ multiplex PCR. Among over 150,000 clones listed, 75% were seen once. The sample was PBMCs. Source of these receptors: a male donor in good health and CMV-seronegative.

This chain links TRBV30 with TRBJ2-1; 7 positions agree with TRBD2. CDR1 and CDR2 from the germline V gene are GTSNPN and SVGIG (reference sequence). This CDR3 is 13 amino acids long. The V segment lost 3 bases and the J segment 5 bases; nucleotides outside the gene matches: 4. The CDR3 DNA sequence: TGTGCCTGGAGGGGAGGGGCTCACAATGAGCAGTTCTTC. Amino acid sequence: CAWRGGAHNEQFF.

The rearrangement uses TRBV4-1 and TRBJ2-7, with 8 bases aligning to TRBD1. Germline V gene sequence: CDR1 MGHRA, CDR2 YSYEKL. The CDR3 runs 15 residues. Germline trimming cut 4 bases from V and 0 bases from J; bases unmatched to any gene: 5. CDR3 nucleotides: TGCGCCAGCAGCCCCGGGACAGGAACCTCCTACGAGCAGTACTTC. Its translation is CASSPGTGTSYEQYF.

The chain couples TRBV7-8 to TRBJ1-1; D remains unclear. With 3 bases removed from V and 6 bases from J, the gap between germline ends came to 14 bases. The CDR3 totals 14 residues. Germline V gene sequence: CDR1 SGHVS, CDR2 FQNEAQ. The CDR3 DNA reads TGTGCCAGCAGCTTGCTGGGAGGACCCTCTGAAGCTTTCTTT. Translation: CASSLLGGPSEAFF.

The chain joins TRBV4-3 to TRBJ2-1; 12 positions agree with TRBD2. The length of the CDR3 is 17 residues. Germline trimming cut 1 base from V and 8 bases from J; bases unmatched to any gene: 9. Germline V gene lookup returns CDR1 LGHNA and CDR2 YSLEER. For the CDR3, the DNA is TGCGCCAGCAGCCAAGTCGGGCTAGCGGGAGGGATGGATGAGCAGTTCTTC. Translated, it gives CASSQVGLAGGMDEQFF.

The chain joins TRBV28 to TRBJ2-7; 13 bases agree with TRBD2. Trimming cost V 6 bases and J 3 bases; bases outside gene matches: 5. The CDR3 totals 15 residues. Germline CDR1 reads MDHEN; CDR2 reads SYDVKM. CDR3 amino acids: CASRLAGGRVYEQYF. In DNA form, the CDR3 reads TGTGCCAGCAGACTAGCGGGAGGGCGAGTCTACGAGCAGTACTTC.

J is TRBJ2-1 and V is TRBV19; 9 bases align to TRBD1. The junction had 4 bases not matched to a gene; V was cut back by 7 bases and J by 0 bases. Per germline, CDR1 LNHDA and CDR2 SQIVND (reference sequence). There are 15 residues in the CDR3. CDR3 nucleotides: TGTGCCAGTACCCAGGACAGGGGCTCCTACAATGAGCAGTTCTTC. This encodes CASTQDRGSYNEQFF. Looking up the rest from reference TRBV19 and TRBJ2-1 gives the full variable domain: DGGITQSPKYLFRKEGQNVTLSCEQNLNHDAMYWYRQDPGQGLRLIYYSQIVNDFQKGDIAEGYSVSREKKESFPLTVTSAQKNPTAFYLCASTQDRGSYNEQFFGPGTRLTVL.